Below, one T cell receptor (beta chain) is given with its context. This entry is derived from a study of T cell changes during pregnancy in multiple sclerosis. The CDR3 runs 14 residues. With 3 bases clipped from V and 5 bases from J, the junction kept 4 bases outside the gene matches. The germline V gene encodes CDR1 ENHRY and CDR2 SYGVKD. Sequenced by immunoSEQ multiplex PCR; TCRdb stores in-frame clones only, minus some. Altogether some 49,000 clones are present, 90% being singletons, with the ten largest covering over 4%. The V and J genes are TRBV10-3 and TRBJ1-5; 7 bases match TRBD1. The source is a female donor in good health, enrolled as a control in a pregnancy study. The sample in question was peripheral blood, obtained after pregnancy. For the CDR3, the DNA is TGTGCCATCAGTGAAGGGGGCGAATATCAGCCCCAGCATTTT. Its translation is CAISEGGEYQPQHF.